The 21 T cell receptor beta chains presented below share a single source sample, sequenced in a study of blood T cells in healthy people across ages. A second PCR of roughly 7 to 11 cycles used a sample-barcoded 5' primer and a J-beta primer mix. TCRdb itself ran the 5' RACE reads through MiXCR, one entry per CDR3 protein. The data contain some 1,800,000 distinct CDR3 sequences, roughly 43% of them singletons. Specimen: blood. These TCRs come from a human donor in good health.

This clonotype was seen many times. The gene calls are TRBV3-1 and TRBJ2-4; D remains unclear. The CDR3 has 12 amino acids. Trimming took 4 bases from V and 3 from J, leaving 4 bases between them. Germline V gene data show CDR1 as LGHDT and CDR2 as YNNKEL (reference sequence). The CDR3 DNA is TGTGCCAGCAGCCGTGGCAAAAACATTCAGTACTTC. This translates into CASSRGKNIQYF.

This rearrangement joins TRBV28 to TRBJ2-4, with D perhaps TRBD2 (6 bases). V lost 5 bases to trimming and J lost 0 bases, with 11 bases between them. The CDR3 is made up of 15 amino acids. Germline V gives CDR1 MDHEN, CDR2 SYDVKM. The DNA of the CDR3 is TGTGCCAGCAGTCTCCGGAGGGAAGCCAAAAACATTCAGTACTTC. It encodes CASSLRREAKNIQYF.

The rearrangement joins TRBV20-1 to TRBJ2-3; TRBD2 might be the D (6 bases). Trimming took 7 bases from V and 2 from J, leaving 10 bases between them. Germline-derived CDR1 and CDR2 are DFQATT and SNEGSKA (reference sequence). This CDR3 contains 12 residues. This CDR3 reads CSVEGLTDTQYF. CDR3 DNA sequence: TGCAGTGTTGAGGGACTCACAGATACGCAGTATTTT.

This clonotype was detected only a few times. This chain uses TRBV20-1 with TRBJ2-5; TRBD2 agrees at 9 bases. The J segment lost 7 bases and the V segment lost 5 bases, leaving 11 bases of the junction unmatched. CDR1 is DFQATT and CDR2 is SNEGSKA in the germline V gene (reference sequence). The length of the CDR3 is 14 residues. This CDR3 reads CSAPSFSGGRTQYF. CDR3 bases: TGCAGTGCTCCTTCCTTTAGCGGGGGCAGGACCCAGTACTTC.

The rearrangement links TRBV6-2 or TRBV6-3 to TRBJ2-1; TRBD2 might be the D (6 bases). With 6 bases removed from V and 4 bases from J, the gap between germline ends came to 16 bases. The V gene's germline CDR1 is MNHEY and CDR2 SVGEGT. CDR3 length equals 15 residues. CDR3 sequence: CASSPGLPRYNEQFF. The DNA for the CDR3 is TGTGCCAGCAGCCCGGGACTCCCCAGGTACAATGAGCAGTTCTTC.

In this sample, this clonotype turned up a few times. The chain links TRBV5-1 to TRBJ2-1; weak D call: TRBD1 (5 bases). V dropped 1 base and J dropped 6 bases, with 20 bases sitting between them. The CDR3 has 17 residues. The germline CDR1 and CDR2 sequences are SGHRS and YFSETQ. CDR3 protein: CASSLWLGRGSTNEQFF. CDR3 in DNA: TGCGCCAGCAGCTTGTGGTTGGGGCGAGGAAGTACCAATGAGCAGTTCTTC.

The CDR3 DNA reads as TGTGCCATCAGTGCCCCGCGTGTAGATACGCAGTATTTT. This codes for CAISAPRVDTQYF. The rearrangement links TRBV10-3 to TRBJ2-3; unclear D gene. Trimming shortened V by 4 bases and J by 5 bases, and 10 bases separated the two germline ends. The CDR3 consists of 13 residues. Germline-derived CDR1 and CDR2 are ENHRY and SYGVKD.

In its sample, this clonotype was seen a few times. The J gene is TRBJ2-5, the V gene TRBV29-1; 8 bases match TRBD1. The V and J ends lost 0 bases and 5 bases, in that order; junction bases with no gene match: 8. The length of the CDR3 is 15 residues. Germline assignment: CDR1 SQVTM and CDR2 ANQGSEA. The CDR3 DNA follows: TGCAGCGTTGAAGATCGGGGACAGGCCGTGGAGACCCAGTACTTC. The encoded protein is CSVEDRGQAVETQYF.

V usage is TRBV14 and J usage is TRBJ1-2, with D perhaps TRBD1 (5 bases). This CDR3 comprises 13 residues. Germline CDR1 SGHDN, CDR2 FVKESK. The V gene lost 1 base and the J gene lost 8 bases, with 11 bases spanning the gap. The CDR3 here is CASSQALGAGYTF. Written as DNA, the CDR3 is TGTGCCAGCAGCCAAGCCCTTGGGGCAGGCTACACCTTC.

This clonotype has a handful of counts. The CDR3 DNA reads as TGTGCCAGCAGCCGGCGGGGGAACACAGATACGCAGTATTTT. Its translation: CASSRRGNTDTQYF. The chain joins TRBV7-3 to TRBJ2-3; TRBD2 agrees at 7 bases. The CDR3 consists of 14 residues. CDR1 SGHTA and CDR2 FQGTGA come from the germline V gene. J lost 2 bases, V lost 5 bases, and 4 bases had no gene match. The entire variable domain, with the rest obtained from reference TRBV7-3 and TRBJ2-3, is as follows: GAGVSQTPSNKVTEKGKYVELRCDPISGHTALYWYRQSLGQGPEFLIYFQGTGAADDSGLPNDRFFAVRPEGSVSTLKIQRTERGDSAVYLCASSRRGNTDTQYFGPGTRLTVL.

In its sample, this clonotype was seen once. The chain carries TRBV18 and TRBJ2-1, with 8 bases lining up with TRBD2. This CDR3 region has 15 residues. Looked up from germline, CDR1 is KGHSH and CDR2 is LQKENI. V lost 3 bases, J lost 10 bases, and 11 bases stayed unmatched. CDR3 DNA: TGTGCCAGCTCACCGCCGGGGGGGGGAGCCTACGAGCAGTTCTTC. Residues: CASSPPGGGAYEQFF.

This clonotype showed up just a few times. The J gene is TRBJ1-2, the V gene TRBV7-2, with TRBD1 matching 10 bases. The CDR3 contains 15 residues. The J segment lost 7 bases and the V segment lost 0 bases, leaving 5 bases of the junction unmatched. Germline lookup yields CDR1 SGHTA and CDR2 FQGNSA. The CDR3 loop is CASSLATGGVSGYTF. DNA of the CDR3: TGTGCCAGCAGCTTAGCGACAGGGGGCGTAAGTGGCTACACCTTC.

The CDR3 sequence: CASSYSSPATSSSYEQYF. CDR3 in DNA: TGTGCCAGCAGTTACTCTTCTCCCGCGACTAGCTCATCCTACGAGCAGTACTTC. This sequence joins TRBV6-5 and TRBJ2-7, with 7 bases matching TRBD2. Trimming at V came to 0 bases and at J to 1 base, leaving 12 bases not matched to a gene. This CDR3 comprises 18 residues. Per germline, CDR1 MNHEY and CDR2 SVGAGI.

As to this clonotype: At one boundary the junction diverges from the germline segment, which might be a read error. The CDR3, as DNA: TGTGCCAGCAGCTTAAATATTATGTCTGCAGAATACGGGACCCAGTATTTC. Protein product: CASSLNIMSAEYGTQYF. The chain joins TRBV7-2 to TRBJ2-5; either TRBD1 or TRBD2 may fit D (5 bases each). This CDR3 has 17 residues. Germline V CDR1 and CDR2: SGHTA, FQGNSA. The complete variable domain, with remaining parts taken from reference TRBV7-2 and TRBJ2-5, reads GAGVSQSPSNKVTEKGKDVELRCDPISGHTALYWYRQSLGQGLEFLIYFQGNSAPDKSGLPSDRFSAERTGGSVSTLTIQRTQQEDSAVYLCASSLNIMSAEYGTQYFGPGTRLLVL.

This clonotype was recorded a few times. This chain links TRBV3-1 with TRBJ2-5; D may be TRBD1 (5 bases). V gave up 4 bases and J gave up 4 bases, with 13 bases separating them. The CDR3 sequence is 14 residues long. Germline V gene data show CDR1 as LGHDT and CDR2 as YNNKEL (reference sequence). The CDR3 DNA is TGTGCCAGCAGCCCCCGCAGGGTTGGAGAGACCCAGTACTTC. It encodes CASSPRRVGETQYF.

The CDR3 loop is CATSQRTDTQYF. As DNA, the CDR3 is TGTGCCACTTCCCAGCGTACAGATACGCAGTATTTT. The chain couples TRBV24-1 to TRBJ2-3, with D unresolved. Trimming removed 10 bases at V and 3 bases at J, with 10 bases between. This CDR3 has 12 residues. Germline V gene data show CDR1 as KGHDR and CDR2 as SFDVKD.

The chain links TRBV4-3 to TRBJ2-7; TRBD2 aligns across 8 bases. The CDR3 runs 17 residues. V lost 0 bases to trimming and J lost 7 bases; unmatched junction nucleotides: 14. Germline lookup yields CDR1 LGHNA and CDR2 YSLEER. The CDR3 loop is CASSQDIGSGGLNEQYF. The CDR3, as DNA: TGCGCCAGCAGCCAAGATATCGGAAGCGGGGGACTGAATGAGCAGTACTTC.

This clonotype was counted a single time. This chain connects TRBV5-4 to TRBJ2-4; 8 nucleotides agree with TRBD2. The CDR3 totals 16 residues. V trimming: 4 bases; J trimming: 13 bases; junction bases outside the gene matches: 19. Looked up from germline, CDR1 is SGHNT and CDR2 is YYREEE (reference sequence). The CDR3 DNA sequence: TGTGCCAGCAGCGTGCAGGGACTAGGAGCGCCCAGTGAGCAGTACTTC. This codes for CASSVQGLGAPSEQYF. Supplemented by reference TRBV5-4 and TRBJ2-4, the full variable domain reads ETGVTQSPTHLIKTRGQQVTLRCSSQSGHNTVSWYQQALGQGPQFIFQYYREEENGRGNFPPRFSGLQFPNYSSELNVNALELDDSALYLCASSVQGLGAPSEQYFGAGTRLSVL.

CDR3 region: CASSFSGNSPLHF. CDR3 coding DNA: TGTGCCAGCAGCTTTAGCGGGAATTCACCCCTCCACTTT. This chain connects TRBV7-9 to TRBJ1-6; D call uncertain. The CDR3 is 13 amino acids. Trimming left V 3 bases short and J 7 bases short, with 7 bases between. Germline values: CDR1 SEHNR, CDR2 FQNEAQ (reference sequence).

The chain carries TRBV19 and TRBJ2-3; 11 bases map to TRBD2. Germline V gene lookup returns CDR1 LNHDA and CDR2 SQIVND (reference sequence). This CDR3 has 16 residues. V dropped 9 bases and J dropped 0; count of bases not matched to a gene: 8. The CDR3 is CASSSGGQLSTDTQYF. The CDR3 DNA reads as TGTGCCAGCTCTAGCGGGGGGCAACTTAGCACAGATACGCAGTATTTT.

There are a few counts of this clonotype. This chain joins TRBV4-1 and TRBJ1-5; no reliable D call. V lost 0 bases, J lost 6 bases, and 18 bases lay in between. Germline V lookup: CDR1 MGHRA, CDR2 YSYEKL. CDR3 length: 17 amino acids. In DNA, the CDR3 is TGCGCCAGCAGCCAAGAATGGGTTGGAGGGATGAGTCAGCCCCAGCATTTT. Amino acids: CASSQEWVGGMSQPQHF.